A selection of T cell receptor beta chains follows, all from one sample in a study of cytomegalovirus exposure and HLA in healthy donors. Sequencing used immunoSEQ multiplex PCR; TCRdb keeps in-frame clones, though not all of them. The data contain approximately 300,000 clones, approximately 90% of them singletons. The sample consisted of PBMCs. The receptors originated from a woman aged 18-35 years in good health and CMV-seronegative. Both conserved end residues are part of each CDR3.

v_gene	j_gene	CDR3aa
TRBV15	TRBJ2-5	CATSRTLVGSGSGAETQYF
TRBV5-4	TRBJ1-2	CASSLGRDYGYTF
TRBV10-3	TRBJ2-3	CAIGLAGDTDTQYF
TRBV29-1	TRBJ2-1	CSVVSSAGGINEQFF
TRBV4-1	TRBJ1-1	CASSQTRRGTNTEAFF
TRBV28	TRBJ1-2	CASSFPVGGNYGYTF
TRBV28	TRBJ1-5	CASRGQGNNQPQHF
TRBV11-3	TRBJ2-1	CASSLVGGADEQFF
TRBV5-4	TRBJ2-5	CASSLGQVETQYF
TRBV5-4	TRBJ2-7	CASSFTLNSYEQYF
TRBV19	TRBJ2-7	CASSMRASDSYEQYF
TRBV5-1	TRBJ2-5	CASSLTGGEETQYF
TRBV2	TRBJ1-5	CASSDGQGNQPQHF
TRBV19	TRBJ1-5	CASSTGQGSNQPQHF
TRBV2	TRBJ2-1	CATTPDRGRDNEQFF
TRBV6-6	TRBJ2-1	CASSRLAETYNEQFF
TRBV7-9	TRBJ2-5	CASSSLAGSETQYF
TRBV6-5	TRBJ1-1	CASRALSEGGTEAFF
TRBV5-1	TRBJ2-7	CASKNAGLDRGLAGTSYEQYF